Each of the 21 T cell receptor beta chains below was sequenced from the same sample in a study of T cell repertoires in cytomegalovirus infection. TCRdb itself ran the reads through MiXCR, one entry per CDR3 protein. The sample holds hundreds of thousands of distinct CDR3 sequences; approximately 32% are singletons and the top ten take around 15%. The source material was PBMCs. These receptors all stem from a human donor in good health (CMV status not recorded). Some clones in this sample may be carry-over from other donors' samples.

This clonotype was picked up many times. This chain joins TRBV7-2 and TRBJ1-2; TRBD1 might be the D (5 bases). This CDR3 is built from 16 residues. The germline V gene encodes CDR1 SGHTA and CDR2 FQGNSA. Trimming pared 5 bases from V and 8 bases from J, leaving 24 bases between. CDR3 residues: CASSTTPGLSSGGYTF. CDR3 bases: TGTGCCAGCAGCACAACTCCGGGACTTTCTTCCGGGGGCTACACCTTC.

Many counts were recorded for this clonotype. The CDR3 here is CASSRGTGGHQPQHF. The CDR3 bases are TGTGCCAGCAGCCGCGGGACAGGGGGCCATCAGCCCCAGCATTTT. V is TRBV7-6 and J is TRBJ1-5, with TRBD1 matching over 12 bases. Germline V gene sequence: CDR1 SGHVS, CDR2 FNYEAQ. J lost 5 bases, V lost 5 bases, and 4 bases had no gene match. This CDR3 comprises 15 residues. Supplemented by reference TRBV7-6 and TRBJ1-5, the full variable domain reads GAGVSQSPRYKVTKRGQDVALRCDPISGHVSLYWYRQALGQGPEFLTYFNYEAQQDKSGLPNDRFSAERPEGSISTLTIQRTEQRDSAMYRCASSRGTGGHQPQHFGDGTRLSIL.

This chain joins TRBV19 and TRBJ1-1, with 7 bases identical to TRBD1. Germline V gene data show CDR1 as LNHDA and CDR2 as SQIVND (reference sequence). The CDR3 has 15 amino acids. The V and J ends lost 6 bases and 4 bases, in that order; junction bases with no gene match: 11. Here the CDR3 DNA reads TGTGCCAGTAGCCCCGCCCCGGACAGGTTCACTGAAGCTTTCTTT. The encoded protein is CASSPAPDRFTEAFF.

This clonotype has more than one count but fewer than ten. The chain carries TRBV7-8 and TRBJ1-3, with a possible D match to TRBD1 (5 bases). V shed 7 bases and J shed 2 bases, with 12 bases lying between them. The CDR3 is 14 residues long. Per germline, CDR1 SGHVS and CDR2 FQNEAQ. The CDR3 is CASIRGSPGNTIYF. In DNA, the CDR3 is TGTGCCAGCATTCGGGGGTCGCCTGGAAACACCATATATTTT.

This clonotype was seen a handful of times. V usage is TRBV4-1 and J usage is TRBJ2-3; 12 bases match TRBD2. Germline CDR1 MGHRA, CDR2 YSYEKL. V gave up 3 bases and J gave up 1 base; unmatched junction bases: 8. The CDR3 is 18 amino acids. CDR3 amino acids: CASSQVTSGGQRTDTQYF. In nucleotides, the CDR3 is TGCGCCAGCAGCCAGGTTACTAGCGGGGGGCAACGCACAGATACGCAGTATTTT.

In its sample, this clonotype was seen many times. This chain uses TRBV7-2 with TRBJ1-6; possibly TRBD1 for D (5 bases). V shed 3 bases and J shed 9 bases, with 15 bases lying between them. The CDR3 has 15 amino acids. Germline V gene data show CDR1 as SGHTA and CDR2 as FQGNSA. Written as DNA, the CDR3 is TGTGCCAGCAGCTTCCTAGGGGAGCGCGGTTCACCCCTCCACTTT. As protein: CASSFLGERGSPLHF.

The chain uses TRBV7-2 and TRBJ1-2, with D uncertain. The germline V gene encodes CDR1 SGHTA and CDR2 FQGNSA. The CDR3 is made up of 12 amino acids. V was cut by 1 base and J by 8 bases, with 8 bases left in between. The CDR3 nucleotides read TGTACCAGCAGCTTAGAGGGTTACGGCTACACCTTC. Protein sequence: CTSSLEGYGYTF.

The chain has TRBV5-3 and TRBJ2-4; 12 nucleotides line up with TRBD2. TRBV5-3 is placed among ORFs of uncertain function. The CDR3 is 19 amino acids. V shed 8 bases and J 0 bases; nucleotides not matched to a gene: 15. The CDR3 loop reads CASSARLAGEVLAKNIQYF. The CDR3, as DNA: TGTGCCAGCAGCGCCAGACTAGCGGGAGAAGTACTAGCCAAAAACATTCAGTACTTC.

In its sample, this clonotype was seen a few times. The V gene is TRBV12-3 or TRBV12-4, the J gene TRBJ1-5; D remains ambiguous. The CDR3 extends over 16 amino acids. V was trimmed by 1 base and J by 0 bases, leaving 10 bases between them. The CDR3, as DNA: TGTGCCAGCAGTTTAGTAGGCCACGATAGCAATCAGCCCCAGCATTTT. Amino acids: CASSLVGHDSNQPQHF.

The chain couples TRBV7-2 to TRBJ1-1; a possible D gene is TRBD1 (6 bases). Looked up from germline, CDR1 is SGHTA and CDR2 is FQGNSA. V was clipped by 2 bases and J by 4 bases, with 11 bases between them. This CDR3 has 14 amino acids. The CDR3, as DNA: TGTGCCAGCAGCTTAAAGCAGGGGAGCACTGAAGCTTTCTTT. Amino acids: CASSLKQGSTEAFF.

There are many counts of this clonotype. The V gene is TRBV7-6, the J gene TRBJ2-2; 8 bases match TRBD2. This CDR3 has 13 residues. CDR1 is SGHVS, CDR2 FNYEAQ, per germline. The V gene end was trimmed by 8 bases and the J gene end by 6 bases; junction bases not matched to a gene: 5. This chain's CDR3 is CASQRGIAGELFF. CDR3 nucleotides: TGTGCCAGCCAGCGGGGGATCGCCGGGGAGCTGTTTTTT.

This chain joins TRBV6-1 and TRBJ2-6, with D unclear. CDR3 length equals 16 residues. Per germline, CDR1 MNHNS and CDR2 SASEGT. Trimming shortened V by 8 bases and J by 0 bases, and 14 bases separated the two germline ends. As DNA, the CDR3 is TGTGCCAGCCAGACCCGAACAAGCTCTGGGGCCAACGTCCTGACTTTC. Translated: CASQTRTSSGANVLTF.

This clonotype has more than one count but fewer than ten. The CDR3, as DNA: TGTGCCAGCAGAGGACAGGGTACGGACTATGGCTACACCTTC. Amino acid sequence: CASRGQGTDYGYTF. The chain is built from TRBV5-4 and TRBJ1-2; 8 bases match TRBD1. Trimming removed 5 bases from V and 3 bases from J; junction bases left unmatched: 6. This CDR3 contains 14 residues. Germline V CDR1 and CDR2: SGHNT, YYREEE (reference sequence). Complete variable domain (other parts from reference TRBV5-4 and TRBJ1-2): ETGVTQSPTHLIKTRGQQVTLRCSSQSGHNTVSWYQQALGQGPQFIFQYYREEENGRGNFPPRFSGLQFPNYSSELNVNALELDDSALYLCASRGQGTDYGYTFGSGTRLTVV.

Only a few counts were recorded for this clonotype. This chain links TRBV2 with TRBJ2-7, with unresolved D. The germline V and J ends were trimmed by 7 bases and 3 bases, with 16 bases remaining between them. Germline V CDR1 and CDR2: SNHLY, FYNNEI. The CDR3 is 14 amino acids. The CDR3 region is CASIKGYQFYEQYF. The CDR3 DNA is TGTGCCAGCATTAAAGGGTATCAGTTCTACGAGCAGTACTTC.

This clonotype was detected a few times. This rearrangement joins TRBV15 to TRBJ1-6; 9 nucleotides match TRBD1. The germline V gene has CDR1 LNHNV and CDR2 YYDKDF (reference sequence). This CDR3 is built from 21 residues. Trimming removed 1 base from V and 2 bases from J; junction bases left unmatched: 15. Written as DNA, the CDR3 is TGTGCCACCAGCAGAGCTGGACAGGGGCGCACTCAAATGACCTATAATTCACCCCTCCACTTT. Its translation: CATSRAGQGRTQMTYNSPLHF.

This clonotype was counted at least ten times. This sequence joins TRBV12-3 or TRBV12-4 and TRBJ2-6; 10 bases are shared with TRBD1. There are 17 residues in the CDR3. J lost 7 bases, V lost 5 bases, and 11 bases had no gene match. The CDR3 nucleotides are TGTGCCAGCAGTCAGAGACAGGGGGCGCTTGGTGCCAACGTCCTGACTTTC. Protein: CASSQRQGALGANVLTF.

This clonotype was counted between two and nine times. V usage is TRBV6-5 and J usage is TRBJ2-2; TRBD2 matches 12 bases. The CDR3 covers 18 residues. The germline gives CDR1 MNHEY, CDR2 SVGAGI. J gave up 2 bases and V 2 bases, and 6 bases lay outside the gene matches. CDR3 sequence (DNA): TGTGCCAGCAGTTACCGGACTAGCGGGGCGAGAAACACCGGGGAGCTGTTTTTT. Protein product: CASSYRTSGARNTGELFF.

This clonotype has just a few counts. The rearrangement joins TRBV28 to TRBJ1-2; D is possibly TRBD1 (5 bases). CDR1 and CDR2 (germline): MDHEN, SYDVKM. The CDR3 consists of 11 residues. Trimming took off 8 bases at V and 5 bases at J, with 9 bases between the two ends. Written as DNA, the CDR3 is TGTGCCAGCGAGAGGGGATATGGCTACACCTTC. Its protein is CASERGYGYTF.

Many counts were recorded for this clonotype. V is TRBV7-2 and J is TRBJ2-7; D is perhaps TRBD1 (5 bases). V lost 0 bases to trimming and J lost 2 bases, with 8 bases between them. The CDR3 totals 14 residues. The germline V gene has CDR1 SGHTA and CDR2 FQGNSA. The CDR3 here is CASSLAGVPYEQYF. CDR3 DNA sequence: TGTGCCAGCAGCTTAGCAGGGGTGCCCTACGAGCAGTACTTC.

This clonotype has only a few counts. The chain's CDR3 is CASSLGAAYNEQFF. The CDR3 bases are TGTGCCAGCAGCTTAGGGGCGGCGTACAATGAGCAGTTCTTC. This sequence joins TRBV7-2 and TRBJ2-1; D is ambiguous. Looked up from germline, CDR1 is SGHTA and CDR2 is FQGNSA. The V gene lost 1 base and the J gene lost 4 bases, with 8 bases spanning the gap. The CDR3 contains 14 residues.

The chain combines TRBV3-1 with TRBJ1-2, with D maybe TRBD1 (5 bases). The CDR3 has 15 amino acids. The ends were cut back, 0 bases at V and 1 base at J, with 9 bases in the middle. Looked up from germline, CDR1 is LGHDT and CDR2 is YNNKEL (reference sequence). The CDR3 here is CASSQEPGRNYGYTF. Here the CDR3 DNA reads TGTGCCAGCAGCCAAGAACCAGGGCGTAACTATGGCTACACCTTC.